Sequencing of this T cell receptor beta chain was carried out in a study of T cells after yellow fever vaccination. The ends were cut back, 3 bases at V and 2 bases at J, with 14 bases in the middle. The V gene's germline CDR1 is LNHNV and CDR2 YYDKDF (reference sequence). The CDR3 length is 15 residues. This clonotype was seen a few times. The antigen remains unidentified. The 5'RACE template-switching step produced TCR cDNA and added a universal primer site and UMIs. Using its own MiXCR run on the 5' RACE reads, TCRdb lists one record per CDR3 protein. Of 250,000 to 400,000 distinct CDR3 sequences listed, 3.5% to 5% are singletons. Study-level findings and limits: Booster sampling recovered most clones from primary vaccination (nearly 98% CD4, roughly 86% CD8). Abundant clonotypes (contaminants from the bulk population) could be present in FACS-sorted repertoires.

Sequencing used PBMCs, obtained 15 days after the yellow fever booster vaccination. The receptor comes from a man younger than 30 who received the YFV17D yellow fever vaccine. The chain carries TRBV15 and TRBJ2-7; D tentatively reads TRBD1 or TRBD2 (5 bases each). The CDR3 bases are TGTGCCACCAGCAGCCGATTAGGGACGACCTACGAGCAGTACTTC. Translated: CATSSRLGTTYEQYF.